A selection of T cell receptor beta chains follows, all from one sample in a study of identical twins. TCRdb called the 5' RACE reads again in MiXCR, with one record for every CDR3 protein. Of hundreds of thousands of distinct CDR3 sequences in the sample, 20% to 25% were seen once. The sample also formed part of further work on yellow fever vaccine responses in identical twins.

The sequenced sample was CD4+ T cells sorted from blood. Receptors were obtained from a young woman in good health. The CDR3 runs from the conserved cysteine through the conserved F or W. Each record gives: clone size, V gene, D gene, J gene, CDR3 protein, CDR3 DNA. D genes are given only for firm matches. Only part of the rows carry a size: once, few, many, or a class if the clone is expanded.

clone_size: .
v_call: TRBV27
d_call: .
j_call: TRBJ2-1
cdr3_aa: CASSSPSSNEQFF
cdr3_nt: TGTGCCAGCAGTTCACCTAGCAGCAATGAGCAGTTCTTC

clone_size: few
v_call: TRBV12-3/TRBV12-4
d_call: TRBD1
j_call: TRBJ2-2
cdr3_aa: CASSSAAGTGLTGELFF
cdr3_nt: TGTGCCAGCAGTTCTGCCGCCGGGACAGGGTTGACCGGGGAGCTGTTTTTT

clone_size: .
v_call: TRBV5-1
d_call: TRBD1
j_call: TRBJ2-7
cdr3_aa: CANKNRGREQYF
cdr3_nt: TGCGCCAACAAGAACAGGGGCCGGGAGCAGTACTTC

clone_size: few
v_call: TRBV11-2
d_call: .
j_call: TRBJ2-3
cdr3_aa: CASSLGSVGADTQYF
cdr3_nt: TGTGCCAGCAGCTTAGGATCGGTGGGGGCGGATACGCAGTATTTT

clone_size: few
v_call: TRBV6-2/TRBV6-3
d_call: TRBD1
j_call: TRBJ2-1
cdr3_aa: CASSYPQDRGRPNEQFF
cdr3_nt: TGTGCCAGCAGTTACCCACAGGACAGGGGTCGCCCCAATGAGCAGTTCTTC

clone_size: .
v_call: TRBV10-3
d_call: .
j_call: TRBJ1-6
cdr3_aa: CAISVTSPLGNSPLHF
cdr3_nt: TGTGCCATCAGTGTTACTAGTCCCCTCGGGAATTCACCCCTCCACTTT

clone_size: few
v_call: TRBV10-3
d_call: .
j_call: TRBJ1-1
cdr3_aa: CAISESRDNTEAFF
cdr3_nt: TGTGCCATCAGTGAGTCGCGGGACAACACTGAAGCTTTCTTT

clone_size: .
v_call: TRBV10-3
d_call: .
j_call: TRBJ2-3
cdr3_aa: CAISRQGGGTDTQYF
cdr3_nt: TGTGCCATCAGCCGACAGGGAGGCGGCACAGATACGCAGTATTTT

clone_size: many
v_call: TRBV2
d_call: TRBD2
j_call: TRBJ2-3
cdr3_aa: CASSDRGGFSTDTQYF
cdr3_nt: TGTGCCAGCAGTGATCGCGGGGGGTTCAGCACAGATACGCAGTATTTT

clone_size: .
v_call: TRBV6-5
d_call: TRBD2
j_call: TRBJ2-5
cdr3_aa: CASSYSGTSGQETQYF
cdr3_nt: TGTGCCAGCAGTTACTCCGGGACTAGCGGGCAAGAGACCCAGTACTTC

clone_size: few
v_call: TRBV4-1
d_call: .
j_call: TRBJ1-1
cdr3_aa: CASSHPGGGDTEAFF
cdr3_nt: TGCGCCAGCAGCCATCCGGGTGGGGGGGACACTGAAGCTTTCTTT

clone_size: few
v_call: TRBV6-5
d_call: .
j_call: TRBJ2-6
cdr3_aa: CASSYSIWSGSTGANVLTF
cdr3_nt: TGTGCCAGCAGTTACTCGATCTGGTCAGGTTCTACTGGGGCCAACGTCCTGACTTTC

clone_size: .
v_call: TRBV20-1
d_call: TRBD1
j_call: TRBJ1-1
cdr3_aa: CSARDPTGVGKNTEAFF
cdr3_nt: TGCAGTGCTAGAGACCCGACAGGGGTAGGGAAGAACACTGAAGCTTTCTTT